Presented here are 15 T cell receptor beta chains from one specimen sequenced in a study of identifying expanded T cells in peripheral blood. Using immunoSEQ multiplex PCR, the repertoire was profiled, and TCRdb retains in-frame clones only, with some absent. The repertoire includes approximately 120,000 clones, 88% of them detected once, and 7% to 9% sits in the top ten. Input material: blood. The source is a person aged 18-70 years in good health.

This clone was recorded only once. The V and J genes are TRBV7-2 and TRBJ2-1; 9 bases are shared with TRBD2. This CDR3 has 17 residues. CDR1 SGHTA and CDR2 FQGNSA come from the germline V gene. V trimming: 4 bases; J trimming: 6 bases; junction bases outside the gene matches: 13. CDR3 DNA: TGTGCCAGCAGCTACAGCGGCGCGGGAGGGCCTCGCAATGAGCAGTTCTTC. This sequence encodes CASSYSGAGGPRNEQFF.

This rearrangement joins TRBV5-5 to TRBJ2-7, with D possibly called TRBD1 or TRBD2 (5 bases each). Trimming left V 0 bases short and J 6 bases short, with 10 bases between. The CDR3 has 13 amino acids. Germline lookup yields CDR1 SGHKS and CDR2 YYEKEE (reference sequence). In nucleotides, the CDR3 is TGTGCCAGCAGCTTGGCGTTTGGGACCGAGCAGTACTTC. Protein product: CASSLAFGTEQYF.

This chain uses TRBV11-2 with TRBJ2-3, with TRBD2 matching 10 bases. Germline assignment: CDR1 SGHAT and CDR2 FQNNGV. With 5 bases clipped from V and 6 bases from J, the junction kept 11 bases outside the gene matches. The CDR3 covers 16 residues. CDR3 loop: CASSPRTSGGGDTQYF. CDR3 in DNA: TGTGCCAGCAGCCCCCGGACTAGCGGAGGAGGGGATACGCAGTATTTT.

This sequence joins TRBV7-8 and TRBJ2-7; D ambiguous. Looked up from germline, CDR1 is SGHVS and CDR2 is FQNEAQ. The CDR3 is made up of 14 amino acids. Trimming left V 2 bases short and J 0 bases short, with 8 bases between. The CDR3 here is CASSLFADSYEQYF. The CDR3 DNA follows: TGTGCCAGCAGCTTATTCGCAGACTCCTACGAGCAGTACTTC.

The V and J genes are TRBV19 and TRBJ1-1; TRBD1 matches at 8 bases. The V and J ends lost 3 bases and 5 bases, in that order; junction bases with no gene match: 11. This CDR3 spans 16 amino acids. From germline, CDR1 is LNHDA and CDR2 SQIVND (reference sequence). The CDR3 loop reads CASSIYGGQGGTEAFF. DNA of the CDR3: TGTGCCAGTAGTATTTATGGAGGACAGGGAGGGACTGAAGCTTTCTTT. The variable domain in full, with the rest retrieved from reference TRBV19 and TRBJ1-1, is DGGITQSPKYLFRKEGQNVTLSCEQNLNHDAMYWYRQDPGQGLRLIYYSQIVNDFQKGDIAEGYSVSREKKESFPLTVTSAQKNPTAFYLCASSIYGGQGGTEAFFGQGTRLTVV.

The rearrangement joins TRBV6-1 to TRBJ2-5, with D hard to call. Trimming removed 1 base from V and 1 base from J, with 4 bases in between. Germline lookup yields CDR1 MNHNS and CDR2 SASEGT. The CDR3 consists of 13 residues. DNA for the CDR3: TGTGCCAGCAGTGAAGTCGGCCAAGAGACCCAGTACTTC. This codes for CASSEVGQETQYF.

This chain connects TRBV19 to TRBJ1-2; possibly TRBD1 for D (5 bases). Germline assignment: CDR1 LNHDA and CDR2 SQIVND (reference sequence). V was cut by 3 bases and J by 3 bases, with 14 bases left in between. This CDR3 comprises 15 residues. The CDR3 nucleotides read TGTGCCAGTAGTATCCTACCGGACAACTACTATGGCTACACCTTC. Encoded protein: CASSILPDNYYGYTF.

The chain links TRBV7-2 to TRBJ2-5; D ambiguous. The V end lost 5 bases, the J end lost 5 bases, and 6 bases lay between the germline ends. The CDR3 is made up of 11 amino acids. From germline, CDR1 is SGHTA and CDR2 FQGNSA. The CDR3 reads CASSLSETQYF. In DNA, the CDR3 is TGTGCCAGCAGCCTATCCGAGACCCAGTACTTC. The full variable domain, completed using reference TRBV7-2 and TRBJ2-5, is GAGVSQSPSNKVTEKGKDVELRCDPISGHTALYWYRQSLGQGLEFLIYFQGNSAPDKSGLPSDRFSAERTGGSVSTLTIQRTQQEDSAVYLCASSLSETQYFGPGTRLLVL.

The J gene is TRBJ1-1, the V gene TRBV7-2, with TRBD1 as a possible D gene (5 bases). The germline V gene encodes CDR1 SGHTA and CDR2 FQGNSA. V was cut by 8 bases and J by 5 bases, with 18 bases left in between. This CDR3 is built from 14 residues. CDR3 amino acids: CASLAGWLETEAFF. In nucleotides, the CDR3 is TGTGCCAGCCTAGCAGGGTGGTTGGAGACTGAAGCTTTCTTT.

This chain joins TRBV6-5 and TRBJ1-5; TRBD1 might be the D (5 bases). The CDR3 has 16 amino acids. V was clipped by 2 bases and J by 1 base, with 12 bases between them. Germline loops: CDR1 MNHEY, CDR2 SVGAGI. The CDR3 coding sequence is TGTGCCAGCAGTTACAGGACACCGCAAAGCAATCAGCCCCAGCATTTT. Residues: CASSYRTPQSNQPQHF.

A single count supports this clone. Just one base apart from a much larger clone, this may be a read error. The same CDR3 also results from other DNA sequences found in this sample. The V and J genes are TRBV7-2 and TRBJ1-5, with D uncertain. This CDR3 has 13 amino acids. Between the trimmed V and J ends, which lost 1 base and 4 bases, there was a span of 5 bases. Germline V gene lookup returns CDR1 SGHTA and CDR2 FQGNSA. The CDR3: CASSLDGNQPQHF. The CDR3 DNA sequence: TGTGCCAGCAGCTTAGACGGGAATCAGCCCCAGCATTTT.

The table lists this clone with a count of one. CDR3 DNA sequence: TGTGCCAGCAGCTTAGCGGGACACAATGAGCAGTTCTTC. This codes for CASSLAGHNEQFF. The chain combines TRBV7-7 with TRBJ2-1; the D gene could be TRBD1 or TRBD2 (5 bases each). CDR1 SSHAT and CDR2 FNYEAQ come from the germline V gene (reference sequence). V lost 0 bases and J 5 bases, leaving 5 bases between the germline ends. The CDR3 runs to 13 residues. The full variable domain, its missing parts supplied by reference TRBV7-7 and TRBJ2-1, is GAGVSQSPRYKVTKRGQDVTLRCDPISSHATLYWYQQALGQGPEFLTYFNYEAQPDKSGLPSDRFSAERPEGSISTLTIQRTEQRDSAMYRCASSLAGHNEQFFGPGTRLTVL.

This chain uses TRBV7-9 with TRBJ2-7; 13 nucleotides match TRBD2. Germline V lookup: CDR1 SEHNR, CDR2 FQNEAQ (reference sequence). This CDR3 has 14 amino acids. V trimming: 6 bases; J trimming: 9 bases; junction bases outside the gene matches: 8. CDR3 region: CASRTGTSGDRQYF. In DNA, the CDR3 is TGTGCCAGCAGGACCGGGACTAGCGGGGATCGGCAGTACTTC.

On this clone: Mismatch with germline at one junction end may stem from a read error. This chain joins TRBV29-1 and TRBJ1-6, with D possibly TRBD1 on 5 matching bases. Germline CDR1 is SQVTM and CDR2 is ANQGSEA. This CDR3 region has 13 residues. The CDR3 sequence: CSVEETANSPLRF. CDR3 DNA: TGCAGCGTTGAAGAGACAGCCAATTCACCCCTCCGCTTT. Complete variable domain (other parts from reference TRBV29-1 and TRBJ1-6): SAVISQKPSRDICQRGTSLTIQCQVDSQVTMMFWYRQQPGQSLTLIATANQGSEATYESGFVIDKFPISRPNLTFSTLTVSNMSPEDSSIYLCSVEETANSPLRFGNGTRLTVT.

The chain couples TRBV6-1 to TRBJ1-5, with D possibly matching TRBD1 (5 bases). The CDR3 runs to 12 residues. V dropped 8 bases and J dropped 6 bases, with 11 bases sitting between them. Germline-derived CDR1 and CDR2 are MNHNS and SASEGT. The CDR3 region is CASVQGLQPQHF. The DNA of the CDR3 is TGTGCCAGCGTCCAGGGTCTTCAGCCCCAGCATTTT.